Detailed here is one T cell receptor (beta chain). The data stem from a study of blood T cell repertoires in COVID-19. Per the germline V gene, CDR1 is SGHDT and CDR2 is YYEEEE. V gave up 0 bases and J gave up 5 bases; unmatched junction bases: 8. The CDR3 length is 16 residues. Some clones are missing from TCRdb's copy, which holds only in-frame ones; the method was immunoSEQ multiplex PCR. The sample lists roughly 300,000 clones; around 87% were seen once. The TCR comes from a woman aged 25 to 39 who had recovered from COVID-19. The chain employs TRBV5-6 and TRBJ2-3, with 8 bases that match TRBD2. The sequencing sample was made of PBMCs or T cells enriched from blood (not recorded which). The CDR3 DNA sequence: TGTGCCAGCAGCTTGGTATCACTAGCGGAGAGAGATACGCAGTATTTT. Its translation: CASSLVSLAERDTQYF.